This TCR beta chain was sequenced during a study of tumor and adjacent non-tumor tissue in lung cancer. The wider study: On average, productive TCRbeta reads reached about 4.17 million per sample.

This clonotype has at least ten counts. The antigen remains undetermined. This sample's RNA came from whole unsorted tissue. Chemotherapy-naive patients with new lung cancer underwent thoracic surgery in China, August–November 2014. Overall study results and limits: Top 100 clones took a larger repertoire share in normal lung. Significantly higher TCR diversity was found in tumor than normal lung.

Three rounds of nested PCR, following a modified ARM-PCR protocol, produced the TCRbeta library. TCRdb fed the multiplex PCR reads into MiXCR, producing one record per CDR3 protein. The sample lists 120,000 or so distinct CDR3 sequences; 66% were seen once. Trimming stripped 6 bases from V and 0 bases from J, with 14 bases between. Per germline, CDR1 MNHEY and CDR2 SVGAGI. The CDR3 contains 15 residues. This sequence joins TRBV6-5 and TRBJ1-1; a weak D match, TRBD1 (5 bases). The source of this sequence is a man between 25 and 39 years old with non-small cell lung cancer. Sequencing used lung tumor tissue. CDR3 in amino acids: CASSPPGSMNTEAFF. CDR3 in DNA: TGTGCCAGCAGCCCCCCAGGGAGCATGAACACTGAAGCTTTCTTT.